Given below is one T cell receptor beta chain in context. What it binds is not known. Healthy donors had no documented immune events, such as infections, while sampled. The data originate from a study of identifying expanded T cells in peripheral blood. Study-level findings and limits: Approximately two-week clone count variance significantly increased as total template count grew. Differentially abundant clones: around 1.2 between replicates, approximately 15 at about 13 days, less than 20 at four.

Assay: immunoSEQ multiplex PCR; the TCRdb copy retains only in-frame clones and omits some. The repertoire has about 47,000 clones, approximately 79% of them found once; the top ten carry around 13%. Trimming removed 2 bases at V and 11 bases at J, with 10 bases between. This CDR3 contains 12 residues. Germline lookup yields CDR1 GTSNPN and CDR2 SVGIG (reference sequence). Sequencing used blood. The sequence came from a person aged 18-69 years in good health. The J gene is TRBJ1-6, the V gene TRBV30; maybe TRBD1 (5 bases). In DNA form, the CDR3 reads TGTGCCTGGAGTCGGGACTTGACACCCCTCCACTTT. It is translated as CAWSRDLTPLHF.